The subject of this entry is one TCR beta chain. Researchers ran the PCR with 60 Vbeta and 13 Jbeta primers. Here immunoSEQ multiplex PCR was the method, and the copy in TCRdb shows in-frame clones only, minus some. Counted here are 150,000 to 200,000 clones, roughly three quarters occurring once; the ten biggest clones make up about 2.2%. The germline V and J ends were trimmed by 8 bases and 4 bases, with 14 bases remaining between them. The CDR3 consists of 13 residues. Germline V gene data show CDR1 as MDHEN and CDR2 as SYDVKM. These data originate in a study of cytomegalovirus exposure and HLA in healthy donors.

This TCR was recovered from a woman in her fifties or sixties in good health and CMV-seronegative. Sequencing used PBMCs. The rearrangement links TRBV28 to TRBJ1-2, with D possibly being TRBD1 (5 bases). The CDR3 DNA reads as TGTGCCAGCGGGCTGGGGGGGGTCTATGGCTACACCTTC. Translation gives CASGLGGVYGYTF.